What follows describes a single TCR beta chain. Many counts were recorded for this clonotype. What this receptor recognizes is not known. The input lacks base qualities; no much larger clone sits a single base away. Measured from the cysteine to the phenylalanine, the CDR3 is 14 residues long. Of all the DNA, just the CDR3 is kept, 42 bases in frame from base 1. V loses 3 bases at its end and J loses 6 bases; junction bases beyond the gene matches: 7. This sample was taken from a study of T cells in Graves' hyperthyroidism and ophthalmopathy (dated by TCRdb to the late 2010s). Regarding the study in general: Peripheral blood samples were taken at the time of initial diagnosis, prior to any treatment. To identify distinguishing TCR V-J signatures, a discovery cohort of about a hundred patients was used, comprising 43 with Graves' ophthalmopathy and about 59 with stable Graves' hyperthyroidism. Whether ophthalmopathy could be predicted prospectively was tested in an independent validation cohort made up of roughly 19 hyperthyroidism patients plus 17 patients who later progressed to ophthalmopathy. The 95 to 100 discovery patients were randomly divided into training and test sets at a 7:3 ratio. In about six Graves' hyperthyroidism patients, the study also compared T-cell repertoires from thyroid tissue with T-cell repertoires from blood. After sampling, hyperthyroidism patients received methimazole starting at 30 mg daily, and ophthalmopathy patients received high-dose intravenous methylprednisolone. The paper reports TCR Vbeta CDR3 sequencing of roughly 140 peripheral blood samples: some 41 ophthalmopathy, under 80 hyperthyroidism and some 17 progressor patients. General findings and caveats noted by the study authors: A model built on a 13 V-J signature distinguished ophthalmopathy from stable hyperthyroidism, reaching 85% to 90% sensitivity and approximately 81% specificity in cross-validation and 80%/75% in testing. Blood samples also contained most of the expanded thyroid clonotypes (frequency above 0.001), which suggests that blood repertoires may reflect thyroid immune responses. Sample size was not statistically predetermined, and blinding of investigators to group allocation was not performed. In validation, progression to ophthalmopathy was predicted by the model with roughly 69% sensitivity and 72.22% specificity, a median of approximately 6.5 months before onset.

The TCR beta CDR3 regions were amplified from the RNA transcripts. A first-round RT-PCR of the TCR CDR3 used the HTBI primer set with the Qiagen OneStep RT-PCR kit. Libraries were constructed in a second round of multiplex PCR, after which size selection and purification were carried out. Libraries were sequenced paired-end with 100 bp reads on an Illumina HiSeq2000. Per the source publication's procedure: SOAPnuke was used to process the raw data, throwing out any read that contained adapters or uncalled bases, had a mean Phred below 15, or lacked an exact constant-primer or identifier match. COPE v1.2.5 was used to merge high-quality paired reads, and clonotypes were defined as unique nucleotide sequences. MiTCR v1.1 was used to align clonotypes to the IMGT TRBV, TRBD and TRBJ reference segments. The analysis included only V-J combinations with a frequency above 0.0001, which together covered around 99% of the repertoires. A TCS score was defined as the ratio of F50 (clonal expansion) to E x V (chaos), with BLOSUM62-based TCRdist applied between CDR3 peptides within each V-J. Welch's t-statistics and random forest reduced 450 to 600 V-J features to about 12, which were used in a naive Bayes classifier (R e1071). The public reads were reanalyzed by TCRdb: fastp trimming at Q25, MiXCR alignment, in-frame beta chains only. Each CDR3 protein appears once, grouped with its most common genes and DNA. It is TCRdb's table, rather than the study itself, that gives the V and J calls and clone size. Recorded for this sample are fewer than 450,000 distinct CDR3 sequences; about 18% of them occurred a single time. The top ten clonotypes cover about a third of the sample.

Hyperthyroidism patients were aged 18 to 65 years and newly diagnosed, with disease duration of less than 2 months. The study excluded patients with uncontrolled infections, other autoimmune diseases, pregnancy or lactation. Clinical symptoms, serum thyroxine and TRAb, thyroid ultrasound, and orbital computed tomography formed the basis for the diagnoses. For progressor patients, blood was drawn at the first diagnosis of hyperthyroidism, before any ophthalmopathy symptoms had appeared. PBMCs were separated from roughly 10 ml of fresh peripheral blood using Ficoll-Paque density gradient centrifugation. Progressor patients were first diagnosed with Graves' hyperthyroidism and then developed ophthalmopathy during follow-up. Total RNA was extracted with Trizol reagent, and quality was checked on an Agilent 2100 Bioanalyzer.

Material for sequencing was blood. This TCR was recovered from a woman in her twenties or thirties with Graves' hyperthyroidism that later progressed to Graves' ophthalmopathy. The sequence links TRBV12-3 or TRBV12-4 to TRBJ1-1, with 7 bases matching TRBD1. The nucleotide sequence reads as follows: TGTGCCAGCAGTTTCGACAGGGTGCTTGCTGAAGCTTTCTTT. The translation is CASSFDRVLAEAFF.